Shown below are 27 T cell receptor beta chains from a single sample sequenced in a study of early T cells in non-severe SARS-CoV-2 infection. A single record per CDR3 protein comes from TCRdb applying MiXCR to the 5' RACE reads. The sample records 60,000 or so distinct CDR3 sequences, around 9% being singletons. Specimen: whole blood. Receptors originate from an adult who was a healthcare worker with PCR-confirmed SARS-CoV-2 infection or an uninfected control (not recorded which).

The sample holds many counts of this clonotype. This chain connects TRBV29-1 to TRBJ2-1; D gene uncertain. The V and J ends lost 2 bases and 6 bases respectively, with 14 bases between them. Germline CDR1 reads SQVTM; CDR2 reads ANQGSEA. This CDR3 region has 14 residues. CDR3 nucleotides: TGCAGCGTTGAACTGCTCGGGCTAGTCAATGAGCAGTTCTTC. Translation: CSVELLGLVNEQFF.

This clonotype was counted many times. The V gene is TRBV7-9, the J gene TRBJ1-5; maybe TRBD1 (5 bases). This CDR3 is 14 amino acids long. Looked up from germline, CDR1 is SEHNR and CDR2 is FQNEAQ (reference sequence). Trimming stripped 4 bases from V and 5 bases from J, with 12 bases between. The CDR3 nucleotides read TGTGCCAGCAGCTATGGGGGTAAGGATCAGCCCCAGCATTTT. Amino acid sequence: CASSYGGKDQPQHF. Supplemented by reference TRBV7-9 and TRBJ1-5, the full variable domain reads DTGVSQNPRHKITKRGQNVTFRCDPISEHNRLYWYRQTLGQGPEFLTYFQNEAQLEKSRLLSDRFSAERPKGSFSTLEIQRTEQGDSAMYLCASSYGGKDQPQHFGDGTRLSIL.

This clonotype was seen a handful of times. The chain has TRBV20-1 and TRBJ2-2; 8 bases fit TRBD1. Germline trimming cut 0 bases from V and 5 bases from J; bases unmatched to any gene: 8. There are 16 residues in the CDR3. The germline V gene has CDR1 DFQATT and CDR2 SNEGSKA (reference sequence). In nucleotides, the CDR3 is TGCAGTGCTAGAGATGAGTGGACAGGGAATACCGGGGAGCTGTTTTTT. This gives the protein CSARDEWTGNTGELFF.

This clonotype has more than one count but fewer than ten. This sequence joins TRBV20-1 and TRBJ1-5; D remains ambiguous. Germline V gene lookup returns CDR1 DFQATT and CDR2 SNEGSKA (reference sequence). CDR3 length equals 12 residues. Trimming removed 5 bases at V and 3 bases at J, with 8 bases between. The CDR3 spells CSAAGFNQPQHF. The CDR3 coding sequence is TGCAGTGCTGCCGGGTTCAATCAGCCCCAGCATTTT.

This clonotype has ten or more counts. This sequence joins TRBV4-3 and TRBJ1-5; D remains unclear. The CDR3 is made up of 15 amino acids. Germline values: CDR1 LGHNA, CDR2 YSLEER. Trimming removed 0 bases from V and 6 bases from J, with 12 bases in between. The CDR3 protein is CASSQDGYKGQPQHF. The CDR3 region has the DNA TGCGCCAGCAGCCAAGATGGCTACAAGGGTCAGCCCCAGCATTTT.

This clonotype was counted many times. V usage is TRBV6-5 and J usage is TRBJ2-2; 14 bases agree with TRBD2. V shed 7 bases and J 5 bases; nucleotides not matched to a gene: 9. CDR1 is MNHEY, CDR2 SVGAGI, per germline. This CDR3 is built from 17 residues. The DNA for the CDR3 is TGTGCCAGCACCTACTTGACTAGCGGGAGGGGGACCGGGGAGCTGTTTTTT. This gives the protein CASTYLTSGRGTGELFF.

This clonotype appeared many times. The chain's CDR3 is CASSSIAGGSYNEQFF. CDR3 DNA: TGTGCCAGTAGTTCCATAGCGGGAGGATCCTACAATGAGCAGTTCTTC. The chain combines TRBV19 with TRBJ2-1, with 10 bases identical to TRBD2. Unmatched junction bases numbered 5, after V lost 5 bases and J lost 1 base. The CDR3 runs 16 residues. The germline gives CDR1 LNHDA, CDR2 SQIVND (reference sequence).

This clonotype has just a few counts. The chain has TRBV29-1 and TRBJ2-7, with a possible D match to TRBD1 (6 bases). In germline, CDR1 is SQVTM, CDR2 ANQGSEA. The CDR3 totals 13 residues. V lost 4 bases and J lost 4, with 14 bases in between. CDR3: CSVGRGAVYEQYF. The DNA for the CDR3 is TGCAGCGTTGGCAGGGGCGCGGTGTACGAGCAGTACTTC.

This clonotype was detected ten times or more. The chain carries TRBV5-6 and TRBJ1-3; D is undetermined. Deletions cut 1 base from V and 0 bases from J, with 17 bases between. Per germline, CDR1 SGHDT and CDR2 YYEEEE. The length of the CDR3 is 18 residues. In DNA form, the CDR3 reads TGTGCCAGCAGCTTGATGTTAAGTGGGGTCTACTCTGGAAACACCATATATTTT. This translates into CASSLMLSGVYSGNTIYF.

V is TRBV28 and J is TRBJ1-3; possible D gene TRBD1, 6 bases. The CDR3 runs to 15 residues. Germline V gene data show CDR1 as MDHEN and CDR2 as SYDVKM. V lost 6 bases, J lost 1 base, and 13 bases lay in between. The CDR3, as DNA: TGTGCCAGCAGACAGGGACGGATTTCTGGAAACACCATATATTTT. As protein: CASRQGRISGNTIYF.

Many counts were recorded for this clonotype. The chain has TRBV27 and TRBJ1-6, with D hard to call. V was trimmed by 0 bases and J by 8 bases, leaving 5 bases between them. The CDR3 is made up of 13 amino acids. Germline V lookup: CDR1 MNHEY, CDR2 SMNVEV (reference sequence). CDR3 amino acids: CASSLSRDSPLHF. The CDR3, as DNA: TGTGCCAGCAGTTTATCGCGGGATTCACCCCTCCACTTT.

In this sample, this clonotype turned up many times. The CDR3 protein is CASSQGQGAGNQPQHF. CDR3 sequence (DNA): TGTGCCAGCAGCCAAGGACAGGGGGCGGGCAATCAGCCCCAGCATTTT. V is TRBV4-2 and J is TRBJ1-5; 10 nucleotides line up with TRBD1. The germline V gene encodes CDR1 LGHNA and CDR2 YNFKEQ. The J segment lost 2 bases and the V segment lost 1 base, leaving 2 bases of the junction unmatched. The CDR3 runs to 16 residues.

This clonotype has at least ten counts. The chain is built from TRBV6-1 and TRBJ1-6; D not certain. Germline-derived CDR1 and CDR2 are MNHNS and SASEGT. Trimming left V 6 bases short and J 0 bases short, with 15 bases between. The CDR3 totals 17 residues. The CDR3 DNA follows: TGTGCCAGCAGAGTCACTAGAAGTAACTCCTATAATTCACCCCTCCACTTT. It translates to CASRVTRSNSYNSPLHF.

This clonotype has a count of ten or more. The chain joins TRBV28 to TRBJ2-7; tentative D call: TRBD1 (5 bases). Germline CDR1 MDHEN, CDR2 SYDVKM. The CDR3 has 15 amino acids. V was cut by 4 bases and J by 0 bases, with 13 bases left in between. The CDR3 DNA reads as TGTGCCAGCAGTTCACACAGGCGAAGCTCCTACGAGCAGTACTTC. It is translated as CASSSHRRSSYEQYF.

The sample holds many counts of this clonotype. The gene calls are TRBV10-2 and TRBJ2-6; weak D call: TRBD1 (6 bases). Trimming pared 8 bases from V and 0 bases from J, leaving 14 bases between. This CDR3 spans 16 amino acids. Per the germline V gene, CDR1 is WSHSY and CDR2 is SAAADI. DNA for the CDR3: TGCGCCAGCGAACCGGGACACAGCTCTGGGGCCAACGTCCTGACTTTC. Translating it yields CASEPGHSSGANVLTF.

The J gene is TRBJ2-7, the V gene TRBV5-1, with TRBD2 matching 10 bases. V lost 0 bases and J lost 1; bases outside the gene matches: 1. Germline CDR1 and CDR2: SGHRS and YFSETQ. This CDR3 region has 15 residues. The CDR3 DNA reads TGCGCCAGCAGCTTGGGGACTAGCGGATCCTACGAGCAGTACTTC. This sequence encodes CASSLGTSGSYEQYF.

The sample holds many counts of this clonotype. The rearrangement joins TRBV4-3 to TRBJ2-1, with TRBD2 identical over 7 bases. The junction had 8 bases not matched to a gene; V was cut back by 0 bases and J by 6 bases. CDR3 length: 16 residues. The V gene's germline CDR1 is LGHNA and CDR2 YSLEER. The CDR3 DNA follows: TGCGCCAGCAGCCAAGAGGGCGGGAGCGAACGCAATGAGCAGTTCTTC. Translated: CASSQEGGSERNEQFF.

The chain carries TRBV6-5 and TRBJ2-5, with D perhaps TRBD2 (5 bases). Trimming pared 2 bases from V and 5 bases from J, leaving 6 bases between. This CDR3 is built from 12 residues. Germline lookup yields CDR1 MNHEY and CDR2 SVGAGI. For the CDR3, the DNA is TGTGCCAGCAGTTACGAGGGTGAGACCCAGTACTTC. Amino acid sequence: CASSYEGETQYF.

This clonotype was seen ten or more times. The chain joins TRBV12-5 to TRBJ2-1; D call uncertain. Trimming shortened V by 3 bases and J by 3 bases, and 6 bases separated the two germline ends. There are 13 residues in the CDR3. The germline CDR1 and CDR2 sequences are LGHNT and FRNRAP. CDR3 protein: CASGFVGYNEQFF. The CDR3 DNA reads as TGTGCTAGTGGTTTCGTCGGCTACAATGAGCAGTTCTTC.

This clonotype was counted many times. The V and J genes are TRBV29-1 and TRBJ1-6; unclear D gene. The length of the CDR3 is 13 residues. Germline V gives CDR1 SQVTM, CDR2 ANQGSEA. V was cut by 5 bases and J by 1 base, with 6 bases left in between. The CDR3 here is CSVRRSYNSPLHF. DNA of the CDR3: TGCAGCGTTCGACGATCCTATAATTCACCCCTCCACTTT.

The chain links TRBV6-5 to TRBJ2-3; no reliable D call. V was clipped by 0 bases and J by 10 bases, with 11 bases between them. CDR1 is MNHEY, CDR2 SVGAGI, per germline. CDR3 length: 13 amino acids. Here the CDR3 reads CASSYSNDGPQYF. For the CDR3, the DNA is TGTGCCAGCAGTTACTCCAACGACGGACCGCAGTATTTT.

This clonotype was counted at least ten times. This chain joins TRBV20-1 and TRBJ2-4; D may be TRBD1 (5 bases). V gave up 6 bases and J gave up 0 bases, with 15 bases separating them. This CDR3 region has 15 residues. In germline, CDR1 is DFQATT, CDR2 SNEGSKA (reference sequence). The CDR3 region has the DNA TGCAGTGCCAGGGTTTTCTTGAGAGCCAAAAACATTCAGTACTTC. Its protein product is CSARVFLRAKNIQYF.

This clonotype was counted many times. This sequence joins TRBV7-2 and TRBJ1-2; a possible D gene is TRBD1 (5 bases). CDR1 is SGHTA, CDR2 FQGNSA, per germline. Trimming took 2 bases from V and 12 from J, leaving 10 bases between them. The CDR3 length is 11 residues. CDR3 sequence: CASSLNRGHTF. For the CDR3, the DNA is TGTGCCAGCAGCTTAAATAGGGGCCACACCTTC.

This chain connects TRBV6-6 to TRBJ2-3; TRBD2 matches 11 bases. J was trimmed by 5 bases and V by 6 bases; bases with no gene match: 16. This CDR3 comprises 18 residues. Germline loops: CDR1 MNHNY, CDR2 SVGAGI (reference sequence). CDR3 amino acids: CASSPRGKLAGVVDTQYF. As DNA, the CDR3 is TGTGCCAGCAGCCCCAGGGGGAAACTAGCGGGAGTGGTAGATACGCAGTATTTT.

The genes are TRBV28 and TRBJ2-1; possibly TRBD2 for D (5 bases). There are 11 residues in the CDR3. The V end was cut by 2 bases, the J end by 10 bases, with 6 bases between. Looked up from germline, CDR1 is MDHEN and CDR2 is SYDVKM. The CDR3 region has the DNA TGTGCCAGCAGTTTACAGCGGGAGCAGTTCTTC. Residues: CASSLQREQFF.

This clonotype showed up just a few times. This chain links TRBV9 with TRBJ2-4; 9 bases line up with TRBD1. The germline V gene encodes CDR1 SGDLS and CDR2 YYNGEE. V lost 2 bases, J lost 4 bases, and 1 base stayed unmatched. The CDR3 loop spans 14 amino acids. The CDR3 DNA sequence: TGTGCCAGCAGCGTTGGGACAGGGAAAAACATTCAGTACTTC. Its protein is CASSVGTGKNIQYF. Full variable domain (remainder filled in from reference TRBV9 and TRBJ2-4): DSGVTQTPKHLITATGQRVTLRCSPRSGDLSVYWYQQSLDQGLQFLIQYYNGEERAKGNILERFSAQQFPDLHSELNLSSLELGDSALYFCASSVGTGKNIQYFGAGTRLSVL.

The chain joins TRBV4-1 to TRBJ1-1, with unresolved D. The V and J ends lost 2 bases and 0 bases respectively, with 16 bases between them. Germline-derived CDR1 and CDR2 are MGHRA and YSYEKL. The CDR3 runs 17 residues. CDR3 region: CASSQIDLGFVNTEAFF. In DNA form, the CDR3 reads TGCGCCAGCAGCCAAATAGACCTGGGCTTCGTGAACACTGAAGCTTTCTTT.